This TCR beta chain was recorded in a study of OX40 agonist ivuxolimab in advanced cancers. Overall study: Aged roughly 23 to 85 with a mean of 60 years, they were less than 90% male.

This clone was detected only once. Germline V lookup: CDR1 MNHEY, CDR2 SMNVEV (reference sequence). Trimming took 3 bases from V and 5 from J, leaving 7 bases between them. The CDR3 runs to 13 residues. Clones were read by immunoSEQ multiplex PCR, and TCRdb kept only the in-frame ones, dropping some. Found here are almost 80,000 clones, 84% of them singletons; the top ten hold about 0.4%. The specimen was CD4+ or CD8+ T cells sorted from blood, collected in a trial of the OX40 agonist ivuxolimab. This sequence originates from an adult with an advanced solid tumor such as melanoma, head and neck, liver or kidney cancer. This chain connects TRBV27 to TRBJ2-2, with D possibly matching TRBD2 (5 bases). The CDR3, as DNA: TGTGCCAGCAGTTTTCGGGGAACCGGGGAGCTGTTTTTT. This encodes CASSFRGTGELFF.